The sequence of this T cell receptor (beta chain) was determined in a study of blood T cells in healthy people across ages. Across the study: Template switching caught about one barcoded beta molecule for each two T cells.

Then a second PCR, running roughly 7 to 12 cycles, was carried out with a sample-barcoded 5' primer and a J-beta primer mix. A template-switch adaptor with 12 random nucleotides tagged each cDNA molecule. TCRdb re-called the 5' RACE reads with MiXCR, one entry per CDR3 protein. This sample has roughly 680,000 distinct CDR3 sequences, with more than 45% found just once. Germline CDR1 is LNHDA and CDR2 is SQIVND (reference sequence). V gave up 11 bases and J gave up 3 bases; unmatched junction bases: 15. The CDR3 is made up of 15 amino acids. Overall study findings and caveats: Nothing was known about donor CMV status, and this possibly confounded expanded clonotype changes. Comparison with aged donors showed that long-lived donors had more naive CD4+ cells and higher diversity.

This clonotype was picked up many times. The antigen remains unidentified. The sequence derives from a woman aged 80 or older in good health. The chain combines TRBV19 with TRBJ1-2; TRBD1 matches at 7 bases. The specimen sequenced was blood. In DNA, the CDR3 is TGTGCCGTTGAGGACAGGAGGAGCCGAGACTATGGCTACACCTTC. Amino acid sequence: CAVEDRRSRDYGYTF.